This TCR beta chain was captured in a study of blood T cell repertoires in COVID-19. The germline V gene encodes CDR1 LNHDA and CDR2 SQIVND (reference sequence). This CDR3 is built from 14 residues. The germline V and J ends were trimmed by 6 bases and 0 bases, with 11 bases remaining between them. Profiling relied on immunoSEQ multiplex PCR, and the TCRdb table lists in-frame clones only, not all of them. This table has 260,000 or so clones, 65% to 90% appearing once. This chain joins TRBV19 and TRBJ1-2; D unresolved. The sequence was obtained from a man aged 18 to 29 who had recovered from COVID-19. The sequencing input was PBMCs or T cells enriched from blood (not recorded which). DNA for the CDR3: TGTGCCAGTAGCATAACGGTAACTAACTATGGCTACACCTTC. Amino acid sequence: CASSITVTNYGYTF.